The entry that follows covers one T cell receptor beta chain sequence. The target antigen is unknown. The sample belongs to a study of T cell repertoires in cytomegalovirus infection. As for the study in general: The authors used CMV epitopes that were HLA-C-restricted (recently identified) and HLA-B-restricted (well studied). An indication of both CMV infection and matching HLA type came from public TCR beta signatures.

Via MiXCR, TCRdb re-called the reads, giving one row per CDR3 protein. This sample has around 360,000 distinct CDR3 sequences; around a third occur once, and the top ten carry roughly 12%. The CDR3 is 12 amino acids. Germline loops: CDR1 DFQATT, CDR2 SNEGSKA (reference sequence). Overall study findings and caveats: Predominance within the ex vivo response was attributable to HLA-C-restricted CMV-specific TCR beta clonotypes.

The chain links TRBV20-1 to TRBJ2-1, with unresolved D. This TCR was recovered from a human donor in good health (CMV status not recorded). Some clones in this sample may be carry-over from other donors' samples. The starting material was cultured PBMCs, obtained from culture after CMV antigen stimulation. The CDR3, as DNA: TGCAGCTACCTTTCCTCCTACAATGAGCAGTTCTTC. It is translated as CSYLSSYNEQFF.